The source of this T cell receptor (beta chain) is a study of neoadjuvant anti-PD-1 for oral cavity cancer. Study at large: Most patients had three to four biweekly doses of 3 mg/kg nivolumab before resection. Overall study results and limits: Each response group had just a few patients in TCR analyses.

As regards this clone: Its antigen remains unidentified.

Sequencing was performed with immunoSEQ multiplex PCR; in TCRdb, only in-frame clones are kept and a portion is missing. The sample includes 15,000 to 20,000 clones, 50% to 70% seen only once; the top ten take roughly 2.6%. V lost 5 bases and J 2 bases, leaving 7 bases between the germline ends. This CDR3 region has 14 residues. CDR1 and CDR2 (germline): SEHNR, FQNEAQ (reference sequence). Stage II-IVA oral cavity squamous cell carcinoma was new and untreated by systemic or radiation therapy. The specimen comprised PBMCs, sampled before nivolumab (anti-PD-1) treatment. The clonotype comes from a person between 40 and 85 years old with oral cavity squamous cell carcinoma. V gene TRBV7-9 combines with J gene TRBJ2-6; the D is unclear. The CDR3 nucleotides read TGTGCCAGCAGCAATCTCCCTGGGGCCAACGTCCTGACTTTC. Translated: CASSNLPGANVLTF.